Listed below are T cell receptor beta chains from one sample, sequenced in a study of blood T cell repertoires in COVID-19. Sequencing used immunoSEQ multiplex PCR; TCRdb keeps in-frame clones, though not all of them. Of 70,000 to 85,000 clones in the sample, just over 85% were seen once. Sequencing was carried out using peripheral blood. The origin of the receptors is a woman of 80 years or more in a cohort sampled during active or convalescent COVID-19. Each CDR3 is given with its conserved first and last residue. A D gene is named only where the DNA matches it firmly. Part of the rows lack a size; the others show once, few, many or a class for expanded clones.

clone_size: -; v_call: TRBV2; d_call: -; j_call: TRBJ1-2; cdr3_nt: TGTGCCAGCAGTGGACAGTTAAACTATGGCTACACCTTC; cdr3_aa: CASSGQLNYGYTF
clone_size: -; v_call: TRBV30; d_call: -; j_call: TRBJ2-7; cdr3_nt: TGTGCCTGGAGCGACGGGGGAGTGCAGTACTTC; cdr3_aa: CAWSDGGVQYF
clone_size: -; v_call: TRBV11-2; d_call: TRBD1; j_call: TRBJ1-3; cdr3_nt: TGTGCCAGCAGCTTAACAGGGGGAAATATGGGAAACACCATATATTTT; cdr3_aa: CASSLTGGNMGNTIYF
clone_size: few; v_call: TRBV5-6; d_call: TRBD2; j_call: TRBJ2-1; cdr3_nt: TGTGCCAGCAGCTATGGGACTAGCGGGAGAAATGAGCAGTTCTTC; cdr3_aa: CASSYGTSGRNEQFF
clone_size: -; v_call: TRBV19; d_call: -; j_call: TRBJ1-5; cdr3_nt: TGTGCCAGTAGTACGGGGGTGTTCAATCAGCCCCAGCATTTT; cdr3_aa: CASSTGVFNQPQHF
clone_size: -; v_call: TRBV7-9; d_call: -; j_call: TRBJ2-3; cdr3_nt: TGTGCCAGCAGCAGCGGACGGGTGGGCACAGATACGCAGTATTTT; cdr3_aa: CASSSGRVGTDTQYF
clone_size: -; v_call: TRBV27; d_call: TRBD2; j_call: TRBJ2-4; cdr3_nt: TGTGCCAGCAGTTTGAGGGAGGGAAACATTCAGTACTTC; cdr3_aa: CASSLREGNIQYF
clone_size: -; v_call: TRBV20-1; d_call: TRBD2; j_call: TRBJ2-3; cdr3_nt: TGCAGTGCTAGTTGGCGACTAGCGGGATTGACAGATACGCAGTATTTT; cdr3_aa: CSASWRLAGLTDTQYF
clone_size: -; v_call: TRBV18; d_call: -; j_call: TRBJ2-7; cdr3_nt: TGTGCCAGCTCACCCGCCCGGGAATACCAGGCCCAAAATTACGAGCAGTACTTC; cdr3_aa: CASSPAREYQAQNYEQYF
clone_size: -; v_call: TRBV6-5; d_call: -; j_call: TRBJ2-6; cdr3_nt: TGTGCCAGCAGTTACGCCATGAGCTCTGGGGCCAACGTCCTGACTTTC; cdr3_aa: CASSYAMSSGANVLTF
clone_size: -; v_call: TRBV12-3/TRBV12-4; d_call: -; j_call: TRBJ2-7; cdr3_nt: TGTGCCAGCAGTCGAGGCTCCTACGAGCAGTACTTC; cdr3_aa: CASSRGSYEQYF
clone_size: -; v_call: TRBV7-8; d_call: -; j_call: TRBJ1-4; cdr3_nt: TGTGCCAGCAGCTTTTCCGGGGTTAATGAAAAACTGTTTTTT; cdr3_aa: CASSFSGVNEKLFF
clone_size: once; v_call: TRBV7-2; d_call: TRBD2; j_call: TRBJ2-1; cdr3_nt: TGTGCCAGCAGCTTAGCGGGAGGGACGCAGGAGCAGTTCTTC; cdr3_aa: CASSLAGGTQEQFF
clone_size: -; v_call: TRBV24-1; d_call: TRBD2; j_call: TRBJ2-1; cdr3_nt: TGTGCCACCAGTGGCCCTTCTACGGGACTAGCGGCAAAAGAGCAGTTCTTC; cdr3_aa: CATSGPSTGLAAKEQFF
clone_size: -; v_call: TRBV18; d_call: -; j_call: TRBJ1-1; cdr3_nt: TGTGCCAGCTCACGCATCGGGAACACTGAAGCTTTCTTT; cdr3_aa: CASSRIGNTEAFF
clone_size: -; v_call: TRBV10-3; d_call: TRBD2; j_call: TRBJ2-1; cdr3_nt: TGTGCCATCATCGCTAGCGGGGTCTACAATGAGCAGTTCTTC; cdr3_aa: CAIIASGVYNEQFF
clone_size: -; v_call: TRBV6-1; d_call: -; j_call: TRBJ1-2; cdr3_nt: TGTGCCAGCAGTGAAGGGGAGCGTCCGGGCTATGGCTACACCTTC; cdr3_aa: CASSEGERPGYGYTF
clone_size: -; v_call: TRBV7-9; d_call: -; j_call: TRBJ1-2; cdr3_nt: TGTGCCAGCAGCTCAACTAACTATGGCTACACCTTC; cdr3_aa: CASSSTNYGYTF
clone_size: few; v_call: TRBV10-2; d_call: TRBD1; j_call: TRBJ1-5; cdr3_nt: TGCGCCAGCAGTGAGGTGGGGACAGCGGGGGGGCCCCAGCATTTT; cdr3_aa: CASSEVGTAGGPQHF
clone_size: -; v_call: TRBV6-6; d_call: -; j_call: TRBJ1-6; cdr3_nt: TGTGCCAGCAGGGACAGTCATAATTCACCCCTCCACTTT; cdr3_aa: CASRDSHNSPLHF
clone_size: -; v_call: TRBV20-1; d_call: TRBD1; j_call: TRBJ2-7; cdr3_nt: TGCAGTGCTAACAGGGACAGAGAGCAGTACTTC; cdr3_aa: CSANRDREQYF
clone_size: -; v_call: TRBV5-1; d_call: TRBD2; j_call: TRBJ2-1; cdr3_nt: TGCGCCAGCAGCTTGGGTAGCGGGAGCTCCTACAATGAGCAGTTCTTC; cdr3_aa: CASSLGSGSSYNEQFF
clone_size: -; v_call: TRBV3-1/TRBV3-2; d_call: -; j_call: TRBJ2-2; cdr3_nt: TGTGCCAGCAGCCTGACGGCAGGGAACACCGGGGAGCTGTTTTTT; cdr3_aa: CASSLTAGNTGELFF
clone_size: -; v_call: TRBV10-2; d_call: TRBD1; j_call: TRBJ1-6; cdr3_nt: TGCGCCAGCAGTATTCAAGGGGGCGTGAATTCACCCCTCCACTTT; cdr3_aa: CASSIQGGVNSPLHF
clone_size: -; v_call: TRBV9; d_call: -; j_call: TRBJ1-2; cdr3_nt: TGTGCCAGCAGCGTAGGGGGCCCCTATGGCTACACCTTC; cdr3_aa: CASSVGGPYGYTF
clone_size: -; v_call: TRBV6-1; d_call: -; j_call: TRBJ1-2; cdr3_nt: TGTGCCAGCAGTGGCAGGATCCGGGGGGATGGCTACACCTTC; cdr3_aa: CASSGRIRGDGYTF
clone_size: -; v_call: TRBV6-5; d_call: -; j_call: TRBJ2-7; cdr3_nt: TGTGCCAGCAGTCGAGCCTACGAGCAGTACTTC; cdr3_aa: CASSRAYEQYF
clone_size: -; v_call: TRBV14; d_call: TRBD1; j_call: TRBJ1-4; cdr3_nt: TGTGCCAGCAGCCCAGGGGGTTCGAGAGAAAAACTGTTTTTT; cdr3_aa: CASSPGGSREKLFF
clone_size: -; v_call: TRBV18; d_call: -; j_call: TRBJ1-1; cdr3_nt: TGTGCCAGCTCACCACTTCAGGGGGAAGCTTTCTTT; cdr3_aa: CASSPLQGEAFF
clone_size: once; v_call: TRBV27; d_call: TRBD1; j_call: TRBJ1-1; cdr3_nt: TGTGCCAGCAGTAAGGGACAGGCGAACACTGAAGCTTTCTTT; cdr3_aa: CASSKGQANTEAFF
clone_size: -; v_call: TRBV15; d_call: TRBD2; j_call: TRBJ2-5; cdr3_nt: TGTGCCACCAGCGAACTAGCGAGTAGAGAGACCCAGTACTTC; cdr3_aa: CATSELASRETQYF
clone_size: -; v_call: TRBV18; d_call: -; j_call: TRBJ2-1; cdr3_nt: TGTGCCAGCTCCCCTTCCCCTAGCTACAATGAGCAGTTCTTC; cdr3_aa: CASSPSPSYNEQFF
clone_size: -; v_call: TRBV7-8; d_call: -; j_call: TRBJ2-1; cdr3_nt: TGTGCCAGCAGCAGCTGGGACAAGAGCTCCTACAATGAGCAGTTCTTC; cdr3_aa: CASSSWDKSSYNEQFF
clone_size: -; v_call: TRBV29-1; d_call: -; j_call: TRBJ2-7; cdr3_nt: TGCAGCGTTGCTTCAGGGTTCGAGCAGTACTTC; cdr3_aa: CSVASGFEQYF
clone_size: -; v_call: TRBV28; d_call: -; j_call: TRBJ1-5; cdr3_nt: TGTGCCAGCAGTTTAGGGGGGATCTATAGCAATCAGCCCCAGCATTTT; cdr3_aa: CASSLGGIYSNQPQHF
clone_size: -; v_call: TRBV18; d_call: TRBD2; j_call: TRBJ2-3; cdr3_nt: TGTGCCAGCTCACCTGGCGGGAGGGCCCCAGATACGCAGTATTTT; cdr3_aa: CASSPGGRAPDTQYF
clone_size: -; v_call: TRBV7-8; d_call: -; j_call: TRBJ1-2; cdr3_nt: TGTGCCAGCAGCTTAGGAGTAGGTGGCAGGGCCAACTATGGCTACACCTTC; cdr3_aa: CASSLGVGGRANYGYTF
clone_size: -; v_call: TRBV7-9; d_call: -; j_call: TRBJ2-3; cdr3_nt: TGTGCCAGCAGCTTTAAAAGGACAGCCAGTAGCACAGATACGCAGTATTTT; cdr3_aa: CASSFKRTASSTDTQYF
clone_size: -; v_call: TRBV28; d_call: -; j_call: TRBJ1-2; cdr3_nt: TGTGCCAGCAGTTTAAGCCGGGGCTACACCTTC; cdr3_aa: CASSLSRGYTF
clone_size: -; v_call: TRBV28; d_call: TRBD2; j_call: TRBJ2-3; cdr3_nt: TGTGCCAGCAGTTTGGGGGGGGTTGGAGATACGCAGTATTTT; cdr3_aa: CASSLGGVGDTQYF
clone_size: -; v_call: TRBV28; d_call: TRBD1; j_call: TRBJ1-5; cdr3_nt: TGTGCCAGCAGTTTAACCGGGACAGGGGCCAGCAATCAGCCCCAGCATTTT; cdr3_aa: CASSLTGTGASNQPQHF
clone_size: -; v_call: TRBV18; d_call: -; j_call: TRBJ1-5; cdr3_nt: TGTGCCAGCTCACGCTCCGGGCAGCCCCAGCATTTT; cdr3_aa: CASSRSGQPQHF
clone_size: -; v_call: TRBV12-5; d_call: TRBD1; j_call: TRBJ2-1; cdr3_nt: TGTGCTAGTGGAACAGGGGGCAGGGGGCAGTTCTTC; cdr3_aa: CASGTGGRGQFF
clone_size: -; v_call: TRBV28; d_call: -; j_call: TRBJ2-7; cdr3_nt: TGTGCCAGCAGTTTATGGGGGACTCTATCCTACGAGCAGTACTTC; cdr3_aa: CASSLWGTLSYEQYF
clone_size: -; v_call: TRBV3-1/TRBV3-2; d_call: TRBD2; j_call: TRBJ2-1; cdr3_nt: TGTGCCAGCACCTCATATAGCGGGGCCTACAATGAGCAGTTCTTC; cdr3_aa: CASTSYSGAYNEQFF
clone_size: -; v_call: TRBV19; d_call: TRBD1; j_call: TRBJ1-5; cdr3_nt: TGTGCCAGTAGTATCGGCCAGGGGGCCAATCAGCCCCAGCATTTT; cdr3_aa: CASSIGQGANQPQHF
clone_size: -; v_call: TRBV27; d_call: TRBD2; j_call: TRBJ2-1; cdr3_nt: TGTGCCAGCAGTTTATCCCCTAGCGGGAGGTACAATGAGCAGTTCTTC; cdr3_aa: CASSLSPSGRYNEQFF
clone_size: -; v_call: TRBV5-4; d_call: TRBD2; j_call: TRBJ2-3; cdr3_nt: TGTGCCAGCAGCTTGGGGTCCGGTGGGGCGGGAGGCAGGGTTACGCAGTATTTT; cdr3_aa: CASSLGSGGAGGRVTQYF
clone_size: once; v_call: TRBV6-5; d_call: -; j_call: TRBJ1-4; cdr3_nt: TGTGCCACCAAGGGGGGGGCTAATGAAAAACTGTTTTTT; cdr3_aa: CATKGGANEKLFF
clone_size: -; v_call: TRBV18; d_call: -; j_call: TRBJ2-7; cdr3_nt: TGTGCCAGCTCACCTTACCGGGACACCCCCGAGCAGTACTTC; cdr3_aa: CASSPYRDTPEQYF
clone_size: -; v_call: TRBV6-5; d_call: TRBD1; j_call: TRBJ1-5; cdr3_nt: TGTGCCAGCCGACAGGGTACGAGTAGGAATCAGCCCCAGCATTTT; cdr3_aa: CASRQGTSRNQPQHF
clone_size: -; v_call: TRBV25-1; d_call: TRBD1; j_call: TRBJ1-5; cdr3_nt: TGTGCCAGCAGTGAATCCGGGACAGCGGGCAATCAGCCCCAGCATTTT; cdr3_aa: CASSESGTAGNQPQHF
clone_size: -; v_call: TRBV18; d_call: TRBD2; j_call: TRBJ2-7; cdr3_nt: TGTGCCAGCTCACCTGGGACTACTTTGTTGTACGAGCAGTACTTC; cdr3_aa: CASSPGTTLLYEQYF
clone_size: -; v_call: TRBV10-3; d_call: -; j_call: TRBJ2-2; cdr3_nt: TGTGCCATCAGTGAGGCGGTGACGGTGGCATACACCGGGGAGCTGTTTTTT; cdr3_aa: CAISEAVTVAYTGELFF
clone_size: -; v_call: TRBV5-1; d_call: -; j_call: TRBJ1-1; cdr3_nt: TGCGCCAGCAGGTCGAGTAAGACAGGGAACACTGAAGCTTTCTTT; cdr3_aa: CASRSSKTGNTEAFF